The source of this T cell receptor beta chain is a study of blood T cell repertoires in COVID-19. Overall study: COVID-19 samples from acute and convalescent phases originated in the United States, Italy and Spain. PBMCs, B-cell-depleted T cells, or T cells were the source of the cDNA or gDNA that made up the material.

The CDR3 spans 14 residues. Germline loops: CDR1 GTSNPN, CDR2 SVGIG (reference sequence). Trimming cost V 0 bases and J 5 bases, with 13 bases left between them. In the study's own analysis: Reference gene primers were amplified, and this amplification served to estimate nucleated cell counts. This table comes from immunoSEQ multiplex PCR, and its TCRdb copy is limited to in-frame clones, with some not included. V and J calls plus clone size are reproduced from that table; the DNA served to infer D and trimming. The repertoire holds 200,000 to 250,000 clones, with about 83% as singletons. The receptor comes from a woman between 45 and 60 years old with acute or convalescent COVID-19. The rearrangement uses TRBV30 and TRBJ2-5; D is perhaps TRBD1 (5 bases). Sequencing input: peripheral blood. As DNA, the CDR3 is TGTGCCTGGAGTGTAGGAACAGGTTGGGAGACCCAGTACTTC. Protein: CAWSVGTGWETQYF.